This entry is about one T cell receptor beta chain. The entry originates in a study of blood T cells in healthy people across ages. Samples had at least 6.5 million PBMCs isolated from them. The authors ran a second PCR of about 6 to 11 cycles using a sample-barcoded 5' primer and a J-beta primer mix. In TCRdb, the 5' RACE reads were re-called with MiXCR into one record per CDR3 protein. The sample carries around 1,800,000 distinct CDR3 sequences, more than 35% recorded once. V lost 1 base, J lost 7 bases, and 5 bases lay in between. Germline assignment: CDR1 LGHDT and CDR2 YNNKEL (reference sequence). CDR3 length: 11 residues.

The chain joins TRBV3-1 to TRBJ2-7; no clear D gene. The receptor comes from a human donor in good health. Sequences were obtained from blood. Here the CDR3 DNA reads TGTGCCAGCAGCCAAGGCCAAGAGCAGTACTTC. Its translation: CASSQGQEQYF.